Presented here are 19 T cell receptor beta chains from one specimen sequenced in a study of Graves' ophthalmopathy and Graves' hyperthyroidism. RNA transcripts served as template for amplifying TCR beta CDR3 sequences. HTBI primers were employed in first-round RT-PCR, then a second-round multiplex PCR followed. A single record per CDR3 protein comes from TCRdb applying MiXCR to the multiplex PCR reads. The sample contains hundreds of thousands of distinct CDR3 sequences, roughly 20% of which appear only once. The specimen was peripheral blood. These TCRs come from a woman under 30 with stable Graves' hyperthyroidism.

At least ten counts were recorded for this clonotype. The chain combines TRBV6-2 or TRBV6-3 with TRBJ1-5; D is unclear. V lost 4 bases to trimming and J lost 3 bases, with 19 bases between them. This CDR3 contains 17 residues. Germline CDR1 MNHEY, CDR2 SVGEGT. This CDR3 reads CASSWLPRATANQPQHF. The CDR3 nucleotides are TGTGCCAGCAGTTGGTTACCCCGCGCGACGGCCAATCAGCCCCAGCATTTT.

This clonotype has only one observation. The CDR3 is CASSQPLGGHAGELFF. In DNA, the CDR3 is TGCGCCAGCAGCCAACCTCTGGGGGGGCATGCCGGGGAGCTGTTTTTT. This rearrangement joins TRBV4-1 to TRBJ2-2; D is possibly TRBD2 (7 bases). Germline CDR1 MGHRA, CDR2 YSYEKL. V lost 2 bases and J lost 6, with 16 bases in between. The CDR3 consists of 16 residues.

This clonotype was seen once. V gene TRBV12-3 or TRBV12-4 combines with J gene TRBJ1-5; maybe TRBD1 (6 bases). The CDR3 runs to 16 residues. The V end lost 5 bases, the J end lost 3 bases, and 17 bases lay between the germline ends. The CDR3 loop is CASSPLFWTDNQPQHF. CDR3 bases: TGTGCCAGCAGTCCTCTTTTTTGGACAGACAATCAGCCCCAGCATTTT.

This clonotype came up many times. The chain uses TRBV20-1 and TRBJ2-7; tentative D call: TRBD1 (5 bases). Trimming removed 3 bases from V and 2 bases from J, with 11 bases in between. CDR1 and CDR2 (germline): DFQATT, SNEGSKA (reference sequence). This CDR3 has 13 amino acids. The CDR3 DNA follows: TGCAGTGCTAGGTTTAGGGGTACCTACGAGCAGTACTTC. Its protein is CSARFRGTYEQYF.

This clonotype was picked up many times. This sequence joins TRBV19 and TRBJ2-7, with 7 bases identical to TRBD2. The CDR3 has 15 amino acids. Per the germline V gene, CDR1 is LNHDA and CDR2 is SQIVND (reference sequence). Trimming cost V 5 bases and J 1 base; bases outside gene matches: 8. The DNA for the CDR3 is TGTGCCAGTAGTCCCCGGGACTATACGTCCTACGAGCAGTACTTC. Amino acids: CASSPRDYTSYEQYF.

The chain recombines TRBV19 with TRBJ1-2, with TRBD1 matching 10 bases. The V gene end was trimmed by 9 bases and the J gene end by 7 bases; junction bases not matched to a gene: 5. CDR3 size: 12 residues. CDR1 and CDR2 (germline): LNHDA, SQIVND (reference sequence). The CDR3 sequence: CASRTGGVGYTF. CDR3 DNA sequence: TGTGCCAGCAGGACAGGGGGAGTTGGCTACACCTTC.

This clonotype was seen ten or more times. The chain is built from TRBV6-2 or TRBV6-3 and TRBJ2-5, with 11 bases identical to TRBD2. The germline V gene has CDR1 MNHEY and CDR2 SVGEGT. The V gene end was trimmed by 2 bases and the J gene end by 3 bases; junction bases not matched to a gene: 11. CDR3 length: 18 amino acids. The CDR3 region is CASSYGPGWGLAEETQYF. CDR3 bases: TGTGCCAGCAGTTACGGCCCCGGGTGGGGACTAGCGGAAGAGACCCAGTACTTC.

This clonotype appeared many times. The chain has TRBV19 and TRBJ2-5, with 11 bases fitting TRBD2. The germline V gene has CDR1 LNHDA and CDR2 SQIVND (reference sequence). The CDR3 is 15 residues long. Trimming cost V 6 bases and J 3 bases; bases outside gene matches: 6. The CDR3 sequence: CASRSTSGTKETQYF. The CDR3 nucleotides read TGTGCCAGTAGATCGACTAGCGGGACGAAAGAGACCCAGTACTTC.

This clonotype occurred many times. The genes are TRBV10-3 and TRBJ1-6, with TRBD1 identical over 7 bases. There are 15 residues in the CDR3. Germline V gene data show CDR1 as ENHRY and CDR2 as SYGVKD. J lost 9 bases, V lost 0 bases, and 5 bases had no gene match. CDR3 DNA sequence: TGTGCCATCAGTGAGTCGACAGGGCTCGGTTCACCCCTCCACTTT. Protein product: CAISESTGLGSPLHF.

A single count supports this clonotype. The chain combines TRBV2 with TRBJ2-7; D is undetermined. Trimming stripped 7 bases from V and 1 base from J, with 14 bases between. The CDR3 loop spans 14 amino acids. The germline V gene encodes CDR1 SNHLY and CDR2 FYNNEI. As DNA, the CDR3 is TGTGCCAGCAAAATTGACGGACCTTCCTACGAGCAGTACTTC. It codes for CASKIDGPSYEQYF.

This CDR3 is CATTLDKNTEAFF. The CDR3 DNA reads as TGTGCCACCACGTTGGACAAGAACACTGAAGCTTTCTTT. This sequence joins TRBV6-5 and TRBJ1-1, with D possibly being TRBD1 (5 bases). Germline V gives CDR1 MNHEY, CDR2 SVGAGI. The CDR3 is 13 amino acids. Trimming took 10 bases from V and 1 from J, leaving 13 bases between them.

CDR3 residues: CASSLVVSRGSMETQYF. The CDR3 bases are TGCGCCAGCAGCTTGGTTGTGAGTAGGGGGAGTATGGAGACCCAGTACTTC. J is TRBJ2-5 and V is TRBV5-1; TRBD1 might be the D (6 bases). CDR3 length: 17 amino acids. V lost 0 bases and J 5 bases, leaving 20 bases between the germline ends. Germline lookup yields CDR1 SGHRS and CDR2 YFSETQ.

The chain links TRBV7-2 to TRBJ2-5; the match to TRBD2 covers 7 bases. CDR3 length: 14 amino acids. The trim removed 4 bases at V and 5 bases at J, leaving 7 bases unmatched. CDR1 and CDR2 from the germline V gene are SGHTA and FQGNSA. Here the CDR3 reads CASSSTTSRETQYF. The CDR3 region has the DNA TGTGCCAGCAGCTCCACGACTAGCCGGGAGACCCAGTACTTC.

The sample holds many counts of this clonotype. The chain combines TRBV5-1 with TRBJ2-7; D gene unclear. Trimming shortened V by 3 bases and J by 0 bases, and 13 bases separated the two germline ends. Looked up from germline, CDR1 is SGHRS and CDR2 is YFSETQ. The CDR3 is made up of 15 amino acids. CDR3 loop: CASSSRTLSSYEQYF. The CDR3 bases are TGCGCCAGCAGCTCCCGGACCCTGAGCTCCTACGAGCAGTACTTC. The full variable domain, rest sourced from reference TRBV5-1 and TRBJ2-7, is KAGVTQTPRYLIKTRGQQVTLSCSPISGHRSVSWYQQTPGQGLQFLFEYFSETQRNKGNFPGRFSGRQFSNSRSEMNVSTLELGDSALYLCASSSRTLSSYEQYFGPGTRLTVT.

The V gene is TRBV7-2, the J gene TRBJ2-5; D gene uncertain. Deletions cut 3 bases from V and 8 bases from J, with 10 bases between. This CDR3 contains 12 residues. Germline loops: CDR1 SGHTA, CDR2 FQGNSA. The CDR3 loop is CASSFGPATQYF. The CDR3 DNA reads as TGTGCCAGCAGCTTTGGACCGGCTACCCAGTACTTC.

V gene TRBV28 combines with J gene TRBJ2-7; maybe TRBD1 (5 bases). The CDR3 runs 14 residues. Germline V lookup: CDR1 MDHEN, CDR2 SYDVKM. V lost 7 bases, J lost 2 bases, and 15 bases lay in between. CDR3 amino acids: CASNRVDTAYEQYF. Here the CDR3 DNA reads TGTGCCAGCAATCGGGTGGACACAGCCTACGAGCAGTACTTC.

This clonotype was seen a single time. The rearrangement links TRBV6-1 to TRBJ1-2, with D perhaps matching TRBD1 (5 bases). V shed 0 bases and J shed 7 bases, with 9 bases lying between them. The CDR3 sequence is 13 residues long. The germline gives CDR1 MNHNS, CDR2 SASEGT. The CDR3 reads CASSEAGDIGYTF. CDR3 sequence (DNA): TGTGCCAGCAGTGAAGCGGGGGATATTGGCTACACCTTC.

This clonotype was detected many times. The chain links TRBV5-6 to TRBJ1-2; perhaps TRBD1 as D (6 bases). The CDR3 runs 12 residues. CDR1 is SGHDT and CDR2 is YYEEEE in the germline V gene. V lost 7 bases and J 6 bases, leaving 13 bases between the germline ends. The CDR3 region has the DNA TGTGCCAGCGTACAGGGAGATCATGGCTACACCTTC. It encodes CASVQGDHGYTF.

This clonotype was observed many times. The chain links TRBV6-2 or TRBV6-3 to TRBJ2-5; D possibly corresponds to TRBD2 (6 bases). Germline assignment: CDR1 MNHEY and CDR2 SVGEGT. The CDR3 runs to 14 residues. V lost 6 bases and J 4 bases, leaving 15 bases between the germline ends. DNA of the CDR3: TGTGCCAGCAGCGCAACGGGAGCGCGAGAGACCCAGTACTTC. It yields the protein CASSATGARETQYF.